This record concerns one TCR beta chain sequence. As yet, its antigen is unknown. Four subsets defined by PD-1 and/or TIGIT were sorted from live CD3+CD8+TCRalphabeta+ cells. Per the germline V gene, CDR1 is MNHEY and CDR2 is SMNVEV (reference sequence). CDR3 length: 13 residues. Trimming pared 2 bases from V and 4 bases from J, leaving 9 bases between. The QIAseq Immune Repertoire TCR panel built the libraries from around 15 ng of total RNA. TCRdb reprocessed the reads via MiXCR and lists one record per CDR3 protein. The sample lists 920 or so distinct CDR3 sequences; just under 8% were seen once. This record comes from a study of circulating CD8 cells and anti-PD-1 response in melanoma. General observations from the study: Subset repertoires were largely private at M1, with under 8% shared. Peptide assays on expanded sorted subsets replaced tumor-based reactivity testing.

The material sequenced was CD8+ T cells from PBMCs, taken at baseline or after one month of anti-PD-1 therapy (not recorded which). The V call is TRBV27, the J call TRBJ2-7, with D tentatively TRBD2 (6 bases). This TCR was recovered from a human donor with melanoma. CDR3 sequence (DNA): TGTGCCAGCAGTTTAGGGACTTTTTACGAGCAGTACTTC. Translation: CASSLGTFYEQYF.